The rows below give T cell receptor beta chains drawn from one sample of a study of persistence of HIV-infected CD4 T cells. The table came from immunoSEQ multiplex PCR; TCRdb's copy has only in-frame clones and leaves some out. The sample yields some 30,000 clones, 60% to 75% seen once. Their recognized antigens are unknown. This specimen consisted of CD4+ T cells sorted from PBMCs after approximately 20-hour stimulation, obtained from a patient who received antiretroviral therapy. These TCRs come from an adult man with HIV who was CMV-seropositive. CDR3s include the opening cysteine and the closing phenylalanine or tryptophan. The D gene is left open where the match is weak. Clone size is stated in some rows and not others, as once, few, many or a class when expanded.

D	V	size	J	DNA	CDR3
-	TRBV7-8	-	TRBJ2-6	TGTGCCAGCAGCCCTGAACCACAGACCTTGAGCTCTGGGGCCAACGTCCTGACTTTC	CASSPEPQTLSSGANVLTF
-	TRBV13	-	TRBJ2-3	TGTGCCAGCAGCTTAGGGGACCGCGCCACAGATACGCAGTATTTT	CASSLGDRATDTQYF
-	TRBV19	-	TRBJ2-3	TGTGCCAGTAGTGATGACGGGTCTGATACGCAGTATTTT	CASSDDGSDTQYF
TRBD1	TRBV27	-	TRBJ1-1	TGTGCCAGCATCCGAAGGGTAGACAGGGGGAACACTGAAGCTTTCTTT	CASIRRVDRGNTEAFF
-	TRBV10-1	-	TRBJ1-5	TGCGCCAGCAGTGAGTCAGGGGGTCAGCCCCAGCATTTT	CASSESGGQPQHF
-	TRBV9	few	TRBJ1-2	TGTGCCAGCAGCCCTTTGGTTGGCGGCTACACCTTC	CASSPLVGGYTF
-	TRBV9	-	TRBJ2-7	TGTGCCAGCAGCGCCACACACTTGGACGTCTACGAGCAGTACTTC	CASSATHLDVYEQYF
-	TRBV18	few	TRBJ1-1	TGTGCCAGCTCCCAACAGGGAAGTACTGAAGCTTTCTTT	CASSQQGSTEAFF
-	TRBV16	-	TRBJ2-3	TGTGCCAGCAGCCAATCTGCTCAGCCAAGAGATACGCAGTATTTT	CASSQSAQPRDTQYF
-	TRBV4-2	-	TRBJ1-4	TGTGCCAGCAGCCAAGTGGGGTTAAAGGGGGATCATGAAAAACTGTTTTTT	CASSQVGLKGDHEKLFF
-	TRBV18	-	TRBJ2-2	TGTGCCAGCTCCTGGACGGGAGCAGCCGGGGAGCTGTTTTTT	CASSWTGAAGELFF
-	TRBV9	few	TRBJ1-3	TGTGCCAGCAGCGTCGACGGCCACTCTGGAAACACCATATATTTT	CASSVDGHSGNTIYF
-	TRBV20-1	-	TRBJ1-5	TGCAGTGCTAATGAAGGCGGGAATCAGCCCCAGCATTTT	CSANEGGNQPQHF
-	TRBV24-1	once	TRBJ2-6	TGTGCCACCAGTGGTTTTCCGGGGGCTGGGGCCAACGTCCTGACTTTC	CATSGFPGAGANVLTF
-	TRBV6-2/TRBV6-3	-	TRBJ1-5	TGTGCCAGCAGTTACTCAAGACATAAGGGCAATCAGCCCCAGCATTTT	CASSYSRHKGNQPQHF
TRBD2	TRBV7-2	-	TRBJ2-7	TGTGCCAGCAGCTTAGGCCCTAGCGGGGGGTACGAGCAGTACTTC	CASSLGPSGGYEQYF
-	TRBV6-6	-	TRBJ1-1	TGTGCCAGCACCCCAGGAGGGGGGAGGAACACTGAAGCTTTCTTT	CASTPGGGRNTEAFF
TRBD1	TRBV28	-	TRBJ1-2	TGTGCCAGCAGTTTCGGACAGGTCAGCGGCTACACCTTC	CASSFGQVSGYTF
-	TRBV28	once	TRBJ1-5	TGTGCCAGCAGTGGGACAAGACATAGCAATCAGCCCCAGCATTTT	CASSGTRHSNQPQHF
-	TRBV12-3/TRBV12-4	few	TRBJ1-4	TGTGCCAGCAGTTTAGGGGAAAAACTGTTTTTT	CASSLGEKLFF
-	TRBV5-1	-	TRBJ1-4	TGCGCCAGCAGCTTGGGGTCCGGAACTAATGAAAAACTGTTTTTT	CASSLGSGTNEKLFF
TRBD1	TRBV5-3	-	TRBJ1-5	TGTGCCAGAAGCCGAGGGGACAGGAGTCAGCCCCAGCATTTT	CARSRGDRSQPQHF
-	TRBV19	once	TRBJ1-1	TGTGCCAGTAGTACTGGACAGACTCCTAACACTGAAGCTTTCTTT	CASSTGQTPNTEAFF
-	TRBV12-3/TRBV12-4	-	TRBJ1-1	TGTGCCAGCACCACAGTCATGGGCACTGAAGCTTTCTTT	CASTTVMGTEAFF
-	TRBV27	-	TRBJ2-2	TGTGCCAGCAGTTTATTCCGGGGTACCGGGGAGCTGTTTTTT	CASSLFRGTGELFF
-	TRBV5-4	-	TRBJ1-1	TGTGCCAGCAGCTTGACAGTAATGAACACTGAAGCTTTCTTT	CASSLTVMNTEAFF
-	TRBV28	-	TRBJ1-2	TGTGCCAGCAGTACCCGGGGGGGGTCTGGATATGGCTACACCTTC	CASSTRGGSGYGYTF
-	TRBV9	-	TRBJ2-1	TGTGCCAGCAGCGTCAGCGCGGCAGGGAATGAGCAGTTCTTC	CASSVSAAGNEQFF
-	TRBV10-3	-	TRBJ1-1	TGTGCCATCAGTGACCGGGACGATCGCACTGAAGCTTTCTTT	CAISDRDDRTEAFF
-	TRBV24-1	-	TRBJ2-2	TGTGCCACCGGAGAGCCGGACTTCCGAACCGGGGAGCTGTTTTTT	CATGEPDFRTGELFF
TRBD1	TRBV18	-	TRBJ2-7	TGTGCCAGCTCACCGGGGACAGGGGGCAATTACGAGCAGTACTTC	CASSPGTGGNYEQYF
TRBD1	TRBV27	few	TRBJ1-5	TGTGCCAGCAGGAGACGGACAGGCGATAGCAATCAGCCCCAGCATTTT	CASRRRTGDSNQPQHF
-	TRBV27	few	TRBJ1-2	TGTGCCAGCAGACCCTTCGAGGGGGTAACGGCTGGCTACACCTTC	CASRPFEGVTAGYTF
TRBD2	TRBV7-3	-	TRBJ2-1	TGTGCCAGCAGCTTCGATAGCGGGGGGGTACAGTTCTTC	CASSFDSGGVQFF
-	TRBV19	-	TRBJ2-2	TGTGCCAGTAGTAGTCAGGGCGGTTTCACCGGGGAGCTGTTTTTT	CASSSQGGFTGELFF
-	TRBV29-1	-	TRBJ1-3	TGCAGCGCCGCCCAGACAGTTCTCTCTGGAAACACCATATATTTT	CSAAQTVLSGNTIYF
-	TRBV27	-	TRBJ2-7	TGTGCCAGCAGTTTGGGAGGGGGCGGTACCTACGAGCAGTACTTC	CASSLGGGGTYEQYF
-	TRBV28	once	TRBJ1-3	TGTGCCAGCAGTTCCGCGGGGGCGGCTGGAAACACCATATATTTT	CASSSAGAAGNTIYF
TRBD1	TRBV7-9	-	TRBJ1-5	TGTGCCAGCAGCTTGGACAGGGGCGCGCCCCAGCATTTT	CASSLDRGAPQHF
-	TRBV18	-	TRBJ2-7	TGTGCCAGCTCACCCAACGGAGGATCCGAGCAGTACTTC	CASSPNGGSEQYF
TRBD1	TRBV18	-	TRBJ1-2	TGTGCCAGCTCCCCGACCGGGACAGGGAGGCCCGGAAATGGCTACACCTTC	CASSPTGTGRPGNGYTF
-	TRBV12-3/TRBV12-4	-	TRBJ1-2	TGTGCCAGCAGCCGCATGTACGGCTACACCTTC	CASSRMYGYTF
TRBD1	TRBV18	once	TRBJ1-2	TGTGCCAGCTCACCAAGTAGTCCGGGACAGGGTTTTGGCTACACCTTC	CASSPSSPGQGFGYTF
-	TRBV21-1	-	TRBJ1-2	TGTGCCAGCAGAGAGTCTGCTGGCTACACCTTC	CASRESAGYTF
-	TRBV6-5	few	TRBJ1-4	TGTGCCAGCATCAGAACAGGGCGAGACGAAAAACTGTTTTTT	CASIRTGRDEKLFF
-	TRBV5-1	-	TRBJ2-1	TGCGCCAGCACCGACACCCGCTCCTACAATGAGCAGTTCTTC	CASTDTRSYNEQFF
-	TRBV7-9	-	TRBJ2-7	TGTGCCAGCAGCTTATCAGCAAGCTCCTACGAGCAGTACTTC	CASSLSASSYEQYF
TRBD1	TRBV11-2	-	TRBJ2-7	TGTGCCAGCAGCCTTTCACCCGCCAGGGGGCTCGAGCAGTACTTC	CASSLSPARGLEQYF